This T cell receptor beta chain was observed in a study of T cell responses to AZD1222 COVID-19 vaccine. Study at large: Analysis merged second doses at about 4 or about 12 weeks.

This clone has more than one count but fewer than ten. Profiling relied on immunoSEQ multiplex PCR, and the TCRdb table lists in-frame clones only, not all of them. The data hold fewer than 200,000 clones, with roughly 92% observed a single time. The CDR3 runs to 15 residues. V gave up 5 bases and J gave up 2 bases; unmatched junction bases: 7. Germline CDR1 and CDR2: SEHNR and FQNEAQ (reference sequence). This TCR came from an adult in good health. The rearrangement links TRBV7-9 to TRBJ2-7, with 9 bases that match TRBD1. Material: peripheral blood, obtained on day 0 of AZD1222 vaccination. CDR3: CASSRAGQGAYEQYF. DNA of the CDR3: TGTGCCAGCAGCCGGGCGGGACAGGGAGCCTACGAGCAGTACTTC.